Here is one T cell receptor beta chain with its context. Its target is unknown. The read terminates 3 residues ahead of where the CDR3 ends, so the germline J gene completes it. The data derive from a study of T cells in women clearing cervical HPV infection. Findings and caveats of the study: Timing of associations relative to infection is unclear; T-cell subsets were not isolated.

Method: immunoSEQ multiplex PCR; TCRdb's copy keeps in-frame clones and lacks some. This table holds 45,000 to 55,000 clones. The CDR3 has 14 residues. Per germline, CDR1 SEHNR and CDR2 FQNEAQ (reference sequence). The V and J ends lost 1 base and 5 bases respectively, with 11 bases between them. The sequence came from a woman aged 18-70 years with a cervical HPV16 infection that either progressed to CIN3+ or cleared (not recorded which). Sequencing was carried out using blood buffy coat. The chain is built from TRBV7-9 and TRBJ1-1; D uncertain. CDR3: CASSLGAVGTEAFF. The sequenced part of the CDR3 DNA is TGTGCCAGCAGCTTAGGTGCGGTTGGTACTGAA. Filled out from reference TRBV7-9 and TRBJ1-1, the complete variable domain reads DTGVSQNPRHKITKRGQNVTFRCDPISEHNRLYWYRQTLGQGPEFLTYFQNEAQLEKSRLLSDRFSAERPKGSFSTLEIQRTEQGDSAMYLCASSLGAVGTEAFFGQGTRLTVV.